The 26 T cell receptor beta chains listed next were all sequenced from one sample in a study of blood T cell repertoires in COVID-19. The protocol was immunoSEQ multiplex PCR, while the TCRdb copy is restricted to in-frame clones and leaves out a portion. The data show tens of thousands of clones, about 81% seen once. Sequencing used peripheral blood. The receptors shown here come from a man aged 80 or over with acute or convalescent COVID-19.

This rearrangement joins TRBV7-3 to TRBJ2-1; 10 nucleotides match TRBD1. CDR1 and CDR2 (germline): SGHTA, FQGTGA. V lost 4 bases, J lost 7 bases, and 7 bases stayed unmatched. The CDR3 consists of 15 residues. The CDR3: CASSSRQGASNEQFF. CDR3 sequence (DNA): TGTGCCAGCAGCTCCAGACAGGGGGCGAGTAATGAGCAGTTCTTC.

This chain uses TRBV5-1 with TRBJ1-2, with D perhaps TRBD1 (5 bases). Germline CDR1 is SGHRS and CDR2 is YFSETQ. With 2 bases removed from V and 4 bases from J, the gap between germline ends came to 12 bases. The CDR3 runs to 14 residues. The CDR3 protein is CASSLSQGGYGYTF. CDR3 nucleotides: TGCGCCAGCAGCTTATCGCAGGGAGGCTATGGCTACACCTTC.

This chain joins TRBV7-3 and TRBJ2-2, with 15 bases matching TRBD2. Germline assignment: CDR1 SGHTA and CDR2 FQGTGA. CDR3 length: 20 residues. V lost 5 bases and J lost 0; bases outside the gene matches: 10. The CDR3 sequence: CASSPRTGTSGGTNTGELFF. CDR3 sequence (DNA): TGTGCCAGCAGCCCTAGAACCGGGACTAGCGGGGGGACGAACACCGGGGAGCTGTTTTTT.

Remarks on this clone: The sample has other DNA sequences that encode this CDR3 too. The chain links TRBV20-1 to TRBJ1-1; D is undetermined. The CDR3 is made up of 13 amino acids. Germline lookup yields CDR1 DFQATT and CDR2 SNEGSKA (reference sequence). The V end was cut by 6 bases, the J end by 4 bases, with 15 bases between. The CDR3: CSASLPGFTEAFF. The CDR3 bases are TGCAGTGCCAGTCTCCCGGGGTTCACTGAAGCTTTCTTT.

The chain uses TRBV7-2 and TRBJ2-7; tentatively, D is TRBD1 (6 bases). This CDR3 spans 14 amino acids. Germline values: CDR1 SGHTA, CDR2 FQGNSA. Between the trimmed V and J ends, which lost 6 bases and 0 bases, there was a span of 12 bases. The CDR3 here is CASSYRAGSYEQYF. As DNA, the CDR3 is TGTGCCAGCAGTTACAGGGCCGGCTCCTACGAGCAGTACTTC.

This clone was found a few times. This chain connects TRBV6-5 to TRBJ1-5, with D possibly TRBD1 on 6 matching bases. The CDR3 length is 14 residues. V lost 8 bases and J lost 7, with 18 bases in between. Germline assignment: CDR1 MNHEY and CDR2 SVGAGI. The CDR3 here is CASHFGRGIQPQHF. In DNA, the CDR3 is TGTGCCAGCCACTTCGGTAGGGGGATACAGCCCCAGCATTTT.

Notes on this clone: Different DNA sequences within this sample yield the same CDR3. The chain uses TRBV3-1 (or the pseudogene TRBV3-2) and TRBJ1-5, with D unclear. Germline V CDR1 and CDR2: LGHDT, YNNKEL (reference sequence). There are 13 residues in the CDR3. Trimming removed 1 base from V and 3 bases from J, with 4 bases in between. In DNA form, the CDR3 reads TGTGCCAGCAGCCAAGGGCCCAATCAGCCCCAGCATTTT. It translates to CASSQGPNQPQHF.

This chain joins TRBV10-3 and TRBJ2-1; 8 bases map to TRBD2. Germline values: CDR1 ENHRY, CDR2 SYGVKD. The CDR3 sequence is 14 residues long. The V gene end was trimmed by 7 bases and the J gene end by 4 bases; junction bases not matched to a gene: 6. CDR3 DNA sequence: TGTGCCATCACCGGGACTAGAGCTTACAATGAGCAGTTCTTC. Translated: CAITGTRAYNEQFF.

This rearrangement joins TRBV7-9 to TRBJ2-2, with 10 bases aligning to TRBD1. The CDR3 is made up of 15 amino acids. Unmatched junction bases numbered 5, after V lost 3 bases and J lost 7 bases. Germline values: CDR1 SEHNR, CDR2 FQNEAQ (reference sequence). The CDR3 coding sequence is TGTGCCAGCAGCTTCCCCGGGACAGGGGTCGGGGAGCTGTTTTTT. Translation gives CASSFPGTGVGELFF.

The V call is TRBV7-2, the J call TRBJ2-7; D may be TRBD1 (6 bases). Trimming removed 5 bases from V and 7 bases from J, with 24 bases in between. Germline-derived CDR1 and CDR2 are SGHTA and FQGNSA. This CDR3 is 16 amino acids long. The CDR3 region has the DNA TGTGCCAGCAGCCCCACCCGACAATCCAGGGGCCTGGAGCAGTACTTC. Protein product: CASSPTRQSRGLEQYF.

The chain carries TRBV23-1 and TRBJ2-2, with a tentative D call TRBD1 (6 bases). TRBV23-1 is labeled an ORF, and its function is uncertain. With 7 bases removed from V and 1 base from J, the gap between germline ends came to 16 bases. The CDR3 is 16 residues long. The CDR3 nucleotides are TGCGCCAGCACCCAATGGACAGTACAGAACACCGGGGAGCTGTTTTTT. Amino acids: CASTQWTVQNTGELFF.

In its sample, this clone was seen a few times. The rearrangement uses TRBV4-2 and TRBJ1-6; no reliable D call. CDR1 and CDR2 (germline): LGHNA, YNFKEQ. This CDR3 has 14 amino acids. The V end lost 0 bases, the J end lost 7 bases, and 7 bases lay between the germline ends. CDR3 nucleotides: TGTGCCAGCAGCCAAGAGCAGGCCAATTCACCCCTCCACTTT. It translates to CASSQEQANSPLHF.

J is TRBJ2-5 and V is TRBV3-1 (or the pseudogene TRBV3-2), with a possible D match to TRBD2 (7 bases). The CDR3 length is 14 residues. Germline-derived CDR1 and CDR2 are LGHDT and YNNKEL (reference sequence). V was clipped by 1 base and J by 4 bases, with 10 bases between them. The CDR3 sequence is CASSQGGGVETQYF. The CDR3 nucleotides are TGTGCCAGCAGCCAAGGAGGGGGGGTAGAGACCCAGTACTTC.

V usage is TRBV29-1 and J usage is TRBJ2-2, with 10 bases fitting TRBD1. The CDR3 runs to 13 residues. Germline V gives CDR1 SQVTM, CDR2 ANQGSEA. The trim removed 7 bases at V and 6 bases at J, leaving 5 bases unmatched. CDR3 loop: CSAGQGEAGELFF. CDR3 DNA sequence: TGCAGCGCCGGACAGGGGGAAGCCGGGGAGCTGTTTTTT.

This chain connects TRBV7-9 to TRBJ2-7, with D maybe TRBD2 (6 bases). V was shortened by 7 bases and J by 4 bases, with 11 bases between the two germline ends. The CDR3 covers 12 residues. CDR1 and CDR2 from the germline V gene are SEHNR and FQNEAQ (reference sequence). The CDR3 loop is CASNSGEYEQYF. CDR3 nucleotide sequence: TGTGCCAGCAATTCGGGGGAATACGAGCAGTACTTC. Full variable domain (remainder filled in from reference TRBV7-9 and TRBJ2-7): DTGVSQNPRHKITKRGQNVTFRCDPISEHNRLYWYRQTLGQGPEFLTYFQNEAQLEKSRLLSDRFSAERPKGSFSTLEIQRTEQGDSAMYLCASNSGEYEQYFGPGTRLTVT.

This clone occurred a few times. V usage is TRBV10-3 and J usage is TRBJ2-1, with 7 bases fitting TRBD1. Germline V gene data show CDR1 as ENHRY and CDR2 as SYGVKD. With 2 bases clipped from V and 2 bases from J, the junction kept 6 bases outside the gene matches. The CDR3 extends over 16 amino acids. The CDR3 region is CAISEPRDRPYNEQFF. DNA for the CDR3: TGTGCCATCAGTGAGCCTCGGGACAGACCCTACAATGAGCAGTTCTTC.

The V and J genes are TRBV27 and TRBJ2-1, with 11 bases aligning to TRBD2. Trimming at V came to 6 bases and at J to 8 bases, leaving 15 bases not matched to a gene. CDR1 is MNHEY and CDR2 is SMNVEV in the germline V gene (reference sequence). The CDR3 has 17 amino acids. DNA for the CDR3: TGTGCCAGCAGCCCACTAGCGGGAGAGCCAGGGGGGGATGAGCAGTTCTTC. This codes for CASSPLAGEPGGDEQFF.

V and J are TRBV6-2 or TRBV6-3 and TRBJ1-1; the match to TRBD1 covers 7 bases. V trimming: 2 bases; J trimming: 6 bases; junction bases outside the gene matches: 6. Germline loops: CDR1 MNHEY, CDR2 SVGEGT. The CDR3 contains 14 residues. The CDR3 DNA sequence: TGTGCCAGCAGTTACCGACAGGGTACCGCTGAAGCTTTCTTT. This translates into CASSYRQGTAEAFF.

This chain uses TRBV3-1 (or the pseudogene TRBV3-2) with TRBJ1-5; no clear D gene. The CDR3 is 13 amino acids. CDR1 and CDR2 (germline): LGHDT, YNNKEL (reference sequence). Trimming removed 7 bases at V and 0 bases at J, with 7 bases between. In nucleotides, the CDR3 is TGTGCCAGCACCCTTTATAGCAATCAGCCCCAGCATTTT. It encodes CASTLYSNQPQHF.

This chain links TRBV28 with TRBJ2-7; TRBD2 agrees at 9 bases. Looked up from germline, CDR1 is MDHEN and CDR2 is SYDVKM. The CDR3 is 16 amino acids. V dropped 5 bases and J dropped 0; count of bases not matched to a gene: 8. Written as DNA, the CDR3 is TGTGCCAGCAGTCCACTTAGCGGGAGTCGCTCCTACGAGCAGTACTTC. Translating it yields CASSPLSGSRSYEQYF.

The rearrangement joins TRBV5-1 to TRBJ1-6; TRBD1 matches 7 bases. The CDR3 sequence is 18 residues long. V was clipped by 0 bases and J by 0 bases; unmatched bases: 6. Per the germline V gene, CDR1 is SGHRS and CDR2 is YFSETQ. CDR3 in amino acids: CASSLAIRGSSYNSPLHF. Written as DNA, the CDR3 is TGCGCCAGCAGCTTGGCCATCAGGGGGAGCTCCTATAATTCACCCCTCCACTTT.

The chain joins TRBV18 to TRBJ1-1, with 8 bases that match TRBD1. This CDR3 has 14 residues. The junction had 2 bases not matched to a gene; V was cut back by 3 bases and J by 2 bases. Germline V gene sequence: CDR1 KGHSH, CDR2 LQKENI. The chain's CDR3 is CASSPGQANTEAFF. Written as DNA, the CDR3 is TGTGCCAGCTCACCGGGACAGGCAAACACTGAAGCTTTCTTT.

The CDR3: CASSLGRSYGYTF. The CDR3 bases are TGTGCCAGCAGCTTAGGGCGGAGCTATGGCTACACCTTC. This chain joins TRBV7-9 and TRBJ1-2, with D unresolved. The germline V gene has CDR1 SEHNR and CDR2 FQNEAQ (reference sequence). V was shortened by 1 base and J by 4 bases, with 7 bases between the two germline ends. The CDR3 sequence is 13 residues long. Variable domain in full (rest from reference TRBV7-9 and TRBJ1-2): DTGVSQNPRHKITKRGQNVTFRCDPISEHNRLYWYRQTLGQGPEFLTYFQNEAQLEKSRLLSDRFSAERPKGSFSTLEIQRTEQGDSAMYLCASSLGRSYGYTFGSGTRLTVV.

This clone was picked up a small number of times. The CDR3 coding sequence is TGCGCCAGCAGCTTCGGGACTAGCGGGGGAGATACGCAGTATTTT. Its protein is CASSFGTSGGDTQYF. The V and J genes are TRBV4-3 and TRBJ2-3; 14 bases are shared with TRBD2. Germline V lookup: CDR1 LGHNA, CDR2 YSLEER. The J segment lost 5 bases and the V segment lost 5 bases, leaving 3 bases of the junction unmatched. This CDR3 has 15 amino acids.

The chain recombines TRBV2 with TRBJ2-3; 10 nucleotides agree with TRBD2. Per the germline V gene, CDR1 is SNHLY and CDR2 is FYNNEI. The CDR3 covers 16 residues. V was pared by 3 bases and J by 1 base, with 4 bases of the junction left unmatched. The CDR3 region has the DNA TGTGCCAGCAGTGACTCCGGGACTAGCGGCACAGATACGCAGTATTTT. Its translation is CASSDSGTSGTDTQYF.

The V gene is TRBV5-3, the J gene TRBJ2-7; D may be TRBD1 (6 bases). TRBV5-3 falls under the ORF class, with uncertain function. CDR3 length: 17 amino acids. V was shortened by 3 bases and J by 2 bases, with 21 bases between the two germline ends. The CDR3 is CARSWVFRGLWTYEQYF. The CDR3 DNA follows: TGTGCCAGAAGCTGGGTTTTCAGGGGTTTATGGACCTACGAGCAGTACTTC.